The table lists the clone carrying this TCR beta chain with a few counts. The antigen remains unidentified. Amplification targeted TCR beta CDR3 regions from RNA transcripts. In the first-round RT-PCR of the TCR CDR3, the HTBI primer set was used. TCRdb ran MiXCR on the multiplex PCR reads and lists one entry per CDR3 protein. This sample has a few hundred thousand distinct CDR3 sequences; approximately 15% occur once, and the top ten carry less than 6.5%. These data originate in a study of T cells in Graves' hyperthyroidism and ophthalmopathy. The overall study: Staff took peripheral blood when the initial diagnosis was made, before any treatment began. Study results and caveats: Most thyroid clonotypes expanded above 0.001 were also detected in blood.

The study left out patients who had uncontrolled infection, other autoimmune disease, pregnancy or lactation. For the diagnoses, clinical symptoms, serum thyroxine and TRAb, thyroid ultrasound and orbital computed tomography were used. Sequencing input: blood. This receptor was identified in a woman aged 18-35 years with Graves' hyperthyroidism.

This chain's CDR3 is CAWSALDRNTEAFF. CDR3 in DNA: TGTGCCTGGAGTGCCCTGGACAGGAACACTGAAGCTTTCTTT. The chain is built from TRBV30 and TRBJ1-1; possible D gene TRBD1, 6 bases. The CDR3 has 14 residues. CDR1 and CDR2 from the germline V gene are GTSNPN and SVGIG (reference sequence). V dropped 1 base and J dropped 1 base, with 10 bases sitting between them. Full variable domain (remainder filled in from reference TRBV30 and TRBJ1-1): SQTIHQWPATLVQPVGSPLSLECTVEGTSNPNLYWYRQAAGRGLQLLFYSVGIGQISSEVPQNLSASRPQDRQFILSSKKLLLSDSGFYLCAWSALDRNTEAFFGQGTRLTVV.